This T cell receptor (beta chain) was captured in a study of PD-L1 blockade in urothelial cancer (dated by TCRdb to 2015 to 2018). Turning to the overall study: Therapy was started in the mid-2010s for all patients, and atezolizumab 1,200 mg was administered intravenously every 3 weeks. About 90% of the roughly 30 patients were males with bladder-origin urothelial cancer, and about 60% of the roughly 30 reported a prior smoking history. Patients had an ECOG performance status of 0 or 1 and had received between 0 and 3 prior chemotherapy regimens. Blood samples were analyzed at two time points: 3 weeks after treatment start (second dose) and 6 weeks after treatment start. A median of about 150,000 T cells and 80,000 to 95,000 unique TCRs was obtained from blood samples, and a median clonality of approximately 0.086 was observed. An exploratory multi-omic analysis was conducted of the somatic, immune and clinical correlates of response to PD-L1 blockade with atezolizumab in urothelial cancer. Pretreatment tumor samples, along with matched peripheral blood collected serially before and after atezolizumab treatment, underwent TCR sequencing. Durable clinical benefit was defined as a progression-free survival longer than 6 months, and TCR features were additionally tested against progression-free survival and overall survival. In the same patients, whole exome sequencing and RNA sequencing of pretreatment tumors were performed in addition to TCR sequencing. Durable clinical benefit was achieved by nine patients and was not achieved by 20 patients. Pretreatment blood TCR-seq was available for about 30 patients, at least one posttreatment blood collection was obtained for approximately 24 patients, and tumor TCR-seq was available for approximately 24 patients.

Overall study outcomes, separate from this receptor: Improved progression-free and overall survival was found to be associated with pretreatment peripheral blood TCR clonality below the median. Patients with durable benefit showed greater expansion of tumor-associated TCR clones in peripheral blood 3 weeks after starting treatment (n = 22, p = 0.022). Because the sample size was small (n of about 27) and many of the analyses were exploratory, the results are meant to be hypothesis-generating.

Synthetic TCR analog templates were spiked into each PCR to estimate absolute template abundance from read counts. TCRbeta CDR3 regions were amplified from genomic DNA with bias-controlled V and J gene primers using the immunoSEQ assay. Sequencing of rearranged TCRbeta segments was done at approximately 20X coverage. In the paper's pipeline: Sequencing errors were corrected by clustering and CDR3s were annotated against IMGT to assign V, D and J genes. Out-of-frame and stop-codon sequences were excluded, and only productive TCRbeta rearrangements were used in downstream analyses. Clonality was calculated as one minus the Shannon entropy normalized by the log of the number of unique productive sequences. Clones differing between time points or between blood and tumor were identified using Fisher's exact test with Benjamini-Hochberg correction, with an adjusted p below 0.01 applied as the threshold. TCRdb stores this immuneACCESS table with in-frame sequences only. Part of the clones is absent; in the studies checked, under half of the shortfall reflects unresolved V genes, and no reason is known for the rest. The V and J calls and clone size are taken from that table; D and trimming were inferred from the DNA. This sample holds 75,000 to 95,000 clones; approximately 90% were observed only once. The ten largest clones represent approximately 0.89% of the sample.

A remark on this clone: Its antigen is currently not known. No quality values exist for individual bases; no much larger clone is one base distant.

Looking up the germline V gene yields CDR1 SGHRS and CDR2 YFSETQ. Germline trimming: 5 bases from V, 0 bases from J; junction bases outside gene matches: 6. From its cysteine to its phenylalanine, the CDR3 spans 16 amino acids. Just the 48-base CDR3 DNA is kept, in frame starting at base 1. In the paper's terms, the time point label means: peripheral blood 6 weeks after treatment start. The cohort comprised 30 or so patients with locally advanced or metastatic urothelial carcinoma treated at Memorial Sloan Kettering on a trial protocol. Peripheral blood mononuclear cells were collected pretreatment and during treatment, with between 1 and 8 total time points per patient. The Qiagen DNeasy Blood extraction kit was used to purify genomic DNA from total PBMCs and from tumor samples. PBMCs were collected pretreatment and during treatment and were isolated and stored as previously described.

The origin of this receptor is a woman of 80 years or more with urothelial cancer. The chain uses TRBV5-1 and TRBJ1-5, and 9 junction bases match TRBD1. This material consisted of PBMCs, taken around atezolizumab (anti-PD-L1) treatment. The nucleotide sequence is TGCGCCAGCAGGACAGGGGGATTCGATAGCAATCAGCCCCAGCATTTT. Translated, it gives CASRTGGFDSNQPQHF.